These 16 T cell receptor beta chains originate from one sample sequenced in a study of cytomegalovirus exposure and HLA in healthy donors. 60 Vbeta and 13 Jbeta primers were used in PCR. Produced via immunoSEQ multiplex PCR; TCRdb's table is partial and in-frame only. The table has approximately 130,000 clones, 70% to 80% seen once. Source material: PBMCs. The receptors stem from a man aged 25 to 45 in good health and CMV-seronegative.

This clone was observed a handful of times. The chain employs TRBV30 and TRBJ2-1; D is uncertain. Trimming removed 0 bases from V and 7 bases from J, with 10 bases in between. Per germline, CDR1 GTSNPN and CDR2 SVGIG (reference sequence). There are 13 residues in the CDR3. The CDR3 sequence: CAWSVRVENEQFF. In nucleotides, the CDR3 is TGTGCCTGGAGTGTACGTGTTGAGAATGAGCAGTTCTTC.

The rearrangement joins TRBV7-9 to TRBJ1-3, with a tentative D call TRBD1 (6 bases). The CDR3 sequence is 14 residues long. Germline V lookup: CDR1 SEHNR, CDR2 FQNEAQ (reference sequence). The V end was cut by 0 bases, the J end by 4 bases, with 7 bases between. The CDR3 bases are TGTGCCAGCAGCTTAGCGGGGGCCGGAAACACCATATATTTT. Amino acids: CASSLAGAGNTIYF.

The gene calls are TRBV18 and TRBJ2-7; TRBD1 might be the D (5 bases). The CDR3 runs 14 residues. Germline CDR1 KGHSH, CDR2 LQKENI. V dropped 3 bases and J dropped 3 bases, with 12 bases sitting between them. As DNA, the CDR3 is TGTGCCAGCTCACCGGGGTTAGGGGTCTACGAGCAGTACTTC. It codes for CASSPGLGVYEQYF.

The chain couples TRBV21-1 to TRBJ1-4; TRBD1 is taken as the D call from the table, unchecked against the DNA. TRBV21-1 is a listed pseudogene. The CDR3 is 15 residues long. The CDR3 sequence: CASSIGQGWNEKLFF. The CDR3, as DNA: TGTGCCAGCAGCATCGGACAGGGTTGGAATGAAAAACTGTTTTTT.

The chain uses TRBV5-1 and TRBJ2-3, with TRBD2 matching 7 bases. With 0 bases clipped from V and 5 bases from J, the junction kept 9 bases outside the gene matches. Germline V gene sequence: CDR1 SGHRS, CDR2 YFSETQ. The CDR3 consists of 16 residues. CDR3: CASSLEAAGTGDTQYF. In DNA form, the CDR3 reads TGCGCCAGCAGCTTGGAGGCAGCGGGGACGGGAGATACGCAGTATTTT.

The gene calls are TRBV15 and TRBJ1-1; 7 bases fit TRBD1. V trimming: 1 base; J trimming: 8 bases; junction bases outside the gene matches: 4. The germline V gene has CDR1 LNHNV and CDR2 YYDKDF (reference sequence). This CDR3 contains 13 residues. CDR3 nucleotides: TGTGCCACCAGCAGAGTGACAGGGAGGGAAGCTTTCTTT. Residues: CATSRVTGREAFF.

The CDR3: CASSWAGGGTDTQYF. The CDR3 DNA sequence: TGTGCCAGCAGCTGGGCGGGTGGTGGCACAGATACGCAGTATTTT. V is TRBV7-2 and J is TRBJ2-3; D is possibly TRBD2 (5 bases). The CDR3 sequence is 15 residues long. With 4 bases removed from V and 1 base from J, the gap between germline ends came to 12 bases. Germline lookup yields CDR1 SGHTA and CDR2 FQGNSA.

This clone was recorded only once. An end of the junction differs from the germline gene, which may be a read error. This CDR3 reads CASSPLGGEETQYF. In DNA form, the CDR3 reads TGTGCTAGCAGCCCCCTAGGGGGGGAAGAGACCCAGTACTTC. V usage is TRBV7-7 and J usage is TRBJ2-5; maybe TRBD2 (7 bases). There are 14 residues in the CDR3. Germline V gives CDR1 SSHAT, CDR2 FNYEAQ (reference sequence).

The gene calls are TRBV4-3 and TRBJ1-1; a possible D gene is TRBD1 (6 bases). CDR1 LGHNA and CDR2 YSLEER come from the germline V gene. The CDR3 is made up of 17 amino acids. The V end was cut by 1 base, the J end by 9 bases, with 24 bases between. The CDR3 sequence: CASSQARQEGTVRQAFF. CDR3 nucleotides: TGCGCCAGCAGCCAAGCCCGACAGGAAGGTACCGTTAGACAAGCTTTCTTT.

The rearrangement uses TRBV28 and TRBJ1-5; the D gene is possibly TRBD1 (5 bases). The CDR3 contains 14 residues. V lost 5 bases, J lost 3 bases, and 11 bases lay in between. Germline V CDR1 and CDR2: MDHEN, SYDVKM. The CDR3 spells CASSGGGTNQPQHF. The CDR3 region has the DNA TGTGCCAGCAGTGGGGGAGGCACCAATCAGCCCCAGCATTTT.

This chain joins TRBV20-1 and TRBJ2-7; D remains ambiguous. The CDR3 spans 11 residues. V lost 7 bases and J lost 7, with 14 bases in between. Germline CDR1 and CDR2: DFQATT and SNEGSKA (reference sequence). The CDR3 region has the DNA TGCAGTGTGGTCCTGGAGCTTGAGCAGTACTTC. It specifies CSVVLELEQYF.

J is TRBJ2-4 and V is TRBV30; 11 bases match TRBD1. This CDR3 spans 13 amino acids. V lost 5 bases to trimming and J lost 9 bases; unmatched junction nucleotides: 6. From germline, CDR1 is GTSNPN and CDR2 SVGIG (reference sequence). The CDR3 reads CAWSPGQGGIQYF. CDR3 sequence (DNA): TGTGCCTGGTCCCCGGGACAGGGGGGCATTCAGTACTTC.

V is TRBV15 and J is TRBJ2-7; possible D gene TRBD2, 6 bases. CDR1 LNHNV and CDR2 YYDKDF come from the germline V gene (reference sequence). The CDR3 length is 13 residues. With 3 bases removed from V and 1 base from J, the gap between germline ends came to 7 bases. CDR3 amino acids: CATSSSGSYEQYF. The DNA for the CDR3 is TGTGCCACCAGCAGCAGCGGGTCCTACGAGCAGTACTTC.

In this sample, this clone turned up once. This chain links TRBV28 with TRBJ2-1; D perhaps matches TRBD1 (5 bases). Germline V lookup: CDR1 MDHEN, CDR2 SYDVKM. CDR3 length: 16 amino acids. Between the trimmed V and J ends, which lost 2 bases and 1 base, there was a span of 12 bases. This CDR3 reads CASSLRGTGSYNEQFF. CDR3 DNA sequence: TGTGCCAGCAGTTTAAGGGGAACAGGTTCCTACAATGAGCAGTTCTTC.

Notes on this clone: Other nucleotide sequences in the sample specify the same CDR3. V usage is TRBV6-5 and J usage is TRBJ2-5, with 8 bases aligning to TRBD2. Germline V lookup: CDR1 MNHEY, CDR2 SVGAGI. The CDR3 runs 15 residues. With 2 bases clipped from V and 6 bases from J, the junction kept 8 bases outside the gene matches. CDR3 sequence reads: CASSYRAGGTQTQYF. CDR3 sequence (DNA): TGTGCCAGCAGTTACAGGGCGGGGGGCACGCAGACCCAGTACTTC.

V gene TRBV5-6 combines with J gene TRBJ1-6; tentatively, D is TRBD1 (6 bases). The CDR3 totals 14 residues. CDR1 SGHDT and CDR2 YYEEEE come from the germline V gene. The germline V and J ends were trimmed by 2 bases and 5 bases, with 8 bases remaining between them. The CDR3: CASSFNRDNSPLHF. The CDR3 coding sequence is TGTGCCAGCAGCTTCAACAGGGATAATTCACCCCTCCACTTT.